The clone carrying this T cell receptor (beta chain) turned up a few times. The data originate from a study of T cells in Graves' hyperthyroidism and ophthalmopathy. Template material for amplifying TCR beta CDR3 regions consisted of RNA transcripts. HTBI primers were used for first-round RT-PCR of the TCR CDR3. A single record per CDR3 protein comes from TCRdb applying MiXCR to the multiplex PCR reads. The sample carries under 650,000 distinct CDR3 sequences, 15% to 20% recorded once. CDR3 size: 16 residues. Germline values: CDR1 SGHRS, CDR2 YFSETQ. V lost 2 bases, J lost 1 base, and 15 bases lay in between.

Sequenced sample: blood. This clonotype was sampled from a woman in her thirties with Graves' hyperthyroidism. V is TRBV5-1 and J is TRBJ1-1, with D maybe TRBD1 (6 bases). CDR3 loop: CASSFLQGRRNTEAFF. CDR3 DNA: TGCGCCAGCAGCTTTTTACAGGGAAGGAGGAACACTGAAGCTTTCTTT.